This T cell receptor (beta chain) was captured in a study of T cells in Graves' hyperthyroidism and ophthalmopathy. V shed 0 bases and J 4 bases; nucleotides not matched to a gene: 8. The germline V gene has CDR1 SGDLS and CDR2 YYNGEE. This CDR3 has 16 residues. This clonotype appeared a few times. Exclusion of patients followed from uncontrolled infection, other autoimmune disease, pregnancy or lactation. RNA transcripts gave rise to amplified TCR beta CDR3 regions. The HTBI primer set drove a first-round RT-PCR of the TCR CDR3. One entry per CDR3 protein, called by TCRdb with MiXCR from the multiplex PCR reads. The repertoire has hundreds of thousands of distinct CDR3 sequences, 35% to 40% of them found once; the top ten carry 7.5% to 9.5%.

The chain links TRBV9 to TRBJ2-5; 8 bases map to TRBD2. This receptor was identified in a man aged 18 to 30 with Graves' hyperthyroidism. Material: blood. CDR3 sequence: CASSVGTGGPGETQYF. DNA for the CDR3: TGTGCCAGCAGCGTAGGGACGGGAGGGCCGGGAGAGACCCAGTACTTC.